This is a list of T cell receptor beta chains from one sample in a study of memory CD4+ T cells and cytomegalovirus serostatus. Data came from immunoSEQ multiplex PCR; TCRdb stores just in-frame clones and leaves some out. The sample consists of about 50,000 clones, around 78% of them appearing once. The sequenced sample consisted of memory CD4+ T cells from blood. These receptors were collected from an adult in good health and CMV-seronegative. Both conserved end residues are part of each CDR3. A D gene is named only where the DNA matches it firmly. Clone size appears in some rows only: once, few, many, or a class for an expanded clone.

TRBV30,.,TRBJ2-6,.,TGTGCCTGGACAAAAGACTCTGGGGCCAACGTCCTGACTTTC,CAWTKDSGANVLTF
TRBV11-3,TRBD2,TRBJ2-1,.,TGTGCCAGCAGCTACGGACTAGCGGGGCTTTACAATGAGCAGTTCTTC,CASSYGLAGLYNEQFF
TRBV18,.,TRBJ1-4,.,TGTGCCAGCTCACCGCAAGGGGTAGAAGGACTGTTTTTT,CASSPQGVEGLFF
TRBV6-5,.,TRBJ2-3,once,TGTGCCAGCAGTTACTCTTCGGGCCGTAACACAGATACGCAGTATTTT,CASSYSSGRNTDTQYF
TRBV28,.,TRBJ2-7,.,TGTGCCAGCAGCCTCCAGGCGGCGTCTTCCTACGAGCAGTACTTC,CASSLQAASSYEQYF
TRBV28,TRBD1,TRBJ1-3,.,TGTGCCAGCAATCAGGGGGCCAACTCTGGAAACACCATATATTTT,CASNQGANSGNTIYF
TRBV30,.,TRBJ2-5,.,TGTGCCTGGAGGGGGGGCATCGGGACCCAGTACTTC,CAWRGGIGTQYF
TRBV30,.,TRBJ2-7,.,TGTGCCTGGAGGGACCGTTTCTACGAGCAGTACTTC,CAWRDRFYEQYF
TRBV5-4,.,TRBJ2-7,few,TGTGCCAGCAGCTTTAGGGCGGAGATCGAGCAGTACTTC,CASSFRAEIEQYF
TRBV10-2,.,TRBJ1-2,.,TGCGCCAGCAGCCCCACCAGGGACTATGGCTACACCTTC,CASSPTRDYGYTF
TRBV19,TRBD1,TRBJ2-7,.,TGTGCCACAGCGACAGGGCACTACGAGCAGTACTTC,CATATGHYEQYF
TRBV19,.,TRBJ1-4,.,TGTGCCAGTAGTATAGATCGATGGGGGAATGAAAAACTGTTTTTT,CASSIDRWGNEKLFF
TRBV6-4,TRBD1,TRBJ1-4,few,TGTGCCAGCAGTCCGGGACAGGGTCGAGAGCTGTTTTTT,CASSPGQGRELFF
TRBV2,.,TRBJ1-5,.,TGTGCCAGCAGTGCCGGGGGTAGCAATCAGCCCCAGCATTTT,CASSAGGSNQPQHF
TRBV2,TRBD1,TRBJ1-2,few,TGTGCCAGCAGCCCCCTCGGACAGGAGGTTTATGGCTACACCTTC,CASSPLGQEVYGYTF
TRBV4-1,TRBD1,TRBJ2-1,.,TGCGCCAGCAGTCAGGTCGGGACAGGGAAGGGCAATGAGCAGTTCTTC,CASSQVGTGKGNEQFF
TRBV10-3,TRBD1,TRBJ2-7,.,TGTGCCATCCAGCGGGGACAGGGCGGGTACGAGCAGTACTTC,CAIQRGQGGYEQYF
TRBV7-9,TRBD2,TRBJ2-2,.,TGTGCCAGCAGCTTAAGGGCTAGCGGGATCGGTGGGGAGCTGTTTTTT,CASSLRASGIGGELFF
TRBV18,.,TRBJ2-1,.,TGTGCCAGCTCACCACGGCGAAACTCCTACAATGAGCAGTTCTTC,CASSPRRNSYNEQFF
TRBV7-8,TRBD2,TRBJ2-6,.,TGTGCCAGCAGTCTACGGGGGGCTGGGGCCAACGTCCTGACTTTC,CASSLRGAGANVLTF
TRBV7-3,.,TRBJ2-2,.,TGTGCCAGCAGCCCCCCGGGGAACACCGGGGAGCTGTTTTTT,CASSPPGNTGELFF
TRBV7-8,TRBD1,TRBJ1-5,.,TGTGCCAGCAGCTTAGGGGGACAGGGGACTCAGCCCCAGCATTTT,CASSLGGQGTQPQHF
TRBV7-8,TRBD1,TRBJ1-3,.,TGTGCCAGCAGCTTAGCGATGAGGGGGCAGGTTAACACCATATATTTT,CASSLAMRGQVNTIYF
TRBV5-1,.,TRBJ2-2,.,TGCGCCAGCAGCAGTGACGGACTCGTTAACACCGGGGAGCTGTTTTTT,CASSSDGLVNTGELFF
TRBV11-2,TRBD1,TRBJ2-7,.,TGTGCCAGCAGCTTAGAGCGGACAGGGAACTACGAGCAGTACTTC,CASSLERTGNYEQYF
TRBV5-4,TRBD2,TRBJ2-3,.,TGTGCCAGCAGCTTGGTTGGGGGAGGGGCGGATACGCAGTATTTT,CASSLVGGGADTQYF
TRBV18,TRBD1,TRBJ1-5,.,TGTGCCAGCTCACTTGGACAGGGGGCGGACAATCAGCCCCAGCATTTT,CASSLGQGADNQPQHF
TRBV28,TRBD1,TRBJ1-2,.,TGTGCCAGCAGCCCGGCCGGGACAGGAGCCGACTATGGCTACACCTTC,CASSPAGTGADYGYTF
TRBV6-1,TRBD1,TRBJ2-7,.,TGTGCCAGCAACCTGGCAGGGGGCTACGAGCAGTACTTC,CASNLAGGYEQYF
TRBV9,TRBD1,TRBJ2-7,.,TGTGCCAGCAGCGCCAGGACAGGGGGTGGCGAGCAGTACTTC,CASSARTGGGEQYF
TRBV7-8,.,TRBJ1-3,.,TGTGCCAGCAGCTTTACTACGGGCTCTGGAAACACCATATATTTT,CASSFTTGSGNTIYF
TRBV5-6,TRBD1,TRBJ2-3,.,TGTGCCAGCAGCCGCCGGGACAGGGCTACAGATACGCAGTATTTT,CASSRRDRATDTQYF
TRBV7-9,.,TRBJ2-5,once,TGTGCCAGCAGCCCGGAATGGCAATCGGAGACCCAGTACTTC,CASSPEWQSETQYF
TRBV19,TRBD1,TRBJ1-5,.,TGTGCCAGTAGTATCGGACAGGGGGGGATTCAGCCCCAGCATTTT,CASSIGQGGIQPQHF
TRBV4-1,.,TRBJ1-5,.,TGCGCCAGCAGCCCAGGGTTGAGAGATCAGCCCCAGCATTTT,CASSPGLRDQPQHF
TRBV11-2,.,TRBJ2-1,.,TGTGCCAGCAGCCTCCTGCGGAGCTCCTACAATGAGCAGTTCTTC,CASSLLRSSYNEQFF
TRBV7-9,.,TRBJ2-1,.,TGTGCCAGCAGCTTAGCCCGGGGGTGGAATGAGCAGTTCTTC,CASSLARGWNEQFF
TRBV5-4,.,TRBJ2-3,.,TGTGCCAGCACCTTACCATTGGCAGATACGCAGTATTTT,CASTLPLADTQYF
TRBV10-3,TRBD1,TRBJ2-2,.,TGTGCCATCAGTGTAGGACAGGGAGGCGCGGGACGGTCCCCCGGGGAGCTGTTTTTT,CAISVGQGGAGRSPGELFF
TRBV28,.,TRBJ1-5,.,TGTGCCAGCAGTCGTTCAGGGCTAAAGCATCAGCCCCAGCATTTT,CASSRSGLKHQPQHF
TRBV5-8,.,TRBJ2-3,.,TGTGCCAGCAGCCCCGGACAGAACACAGATACGCAGTATTTT,CASSPGQNTDTQYF
TRBV2,TRBD1,TRBJ1-1,.,TGTGCCAGTGTCACACAGGGGGCTGCCACTGAAGCTTTCTTT,CASVTQGAATEAFF
TRBV2,TRBD2,TRBJ2-1,.,TGTGCCAGCAGTGAAGGTAGCGGGAGTAATGAGCAGTTCTTC,CASSEGSGSNEQFF
TRBV7-9,TRBD2,TRBJ2-5,.,TGTGCCAGCAGCACACGGACTAGCGGGAGTCGAGAGACCCAGTACTTC,CASSTRTSGSRETQYF
TRBV5-4,TRBD2,TRBJ2-3,.,TGTGCCAGCAGCTCGGGCCGTTTAGCGGGAGCTAGCACAGATACGCAGTATTTT,CASSSGRLAGASTDTQYF
TRBV5-4,.,TRBJ1-2,few,TGTGCCAGCAGCTTAGCTGGGCAGAGCTATGGCTACACCTTC,CASSLAGQSYGYTF
TRBV5-8,TRBD2,TRBJ2-7,once,TGTGCCAGCAGCAGACTAGCGGGCGAGCAGTACTTC,CASSRLAGEQYF
TRBV9,TRBD1,TRBJ2-2,few,TGTGCCAGCAGCCCGGACAGGGTGAGGAACACCGGGGAGCTGTTTTTT,CASSPDRVRNTGELFF
TRBV19,.,TRBJ1-2,medium-sized,TGTGCCAGTAGTAATTACGGGCAAGGGGTGGCTGGCTACACCTTC,CASSNYGQGVAGYTF
TRBV29-1,.,TRBJ1-2,.,TGCAGCGTTGGCAGGGAAAGAGATGGCTACACCTTC,CSVGRERDGYTF
TRBV27,.,TRBJ1-4,.,TGTGCCAGCAGTTTATTTTCTGTGGCTATACGTGGGCCAACTAATGAAAAACTGTTTTTT,CASSLFSVAIRGPTNEKLFF